This T cell receptor beta chain was obtained from a study of blood T cell repertoires in COVID-19. The wider study: The United States, Italy and Spain provided the acute and convalescent COVID-19 samples. Sample material is recorded as cDNA or gDNA derived from T cells, B-cell-depleted T cells, or PBMCs.

Participants' reported clinical history set cohort assignment. Using immunoSEQ multiplex PCR, the repertoire was profiled, and TCRdb retains in-frame clones only, with some absent. The data contain almost 200,000 clones, about 89% of them singletons. The sequenced sample consisted of PBMCs or T cells enriched from blood (not recorded which). The sequence came from a woman between 18 and 29 years old who had recovered from COVID-19.

In DNA form, the CDR3 reads TGTGCCTGGAGGGCGGGGAGGATCTATAATTCACCCCTCCACTTT. Translation gives CAWRAGRIYNSPLHF. This chain uses TRBV30 with TRBJ1-6; D ambiguous. V gave up 3 bases and J gave up 3 bases, with 12 bases separating them. The CDR3 sequence is 15 residues long. Germline-derived CDR1 and CDR2 are GTSNPN and SVGIG (reference sequence).